Below, one TCR beta chain is given with its context. Which antigen it targets is not known. The input lacks base qualities; no much larger clone sits a single base away. These data are taken from a study of cytomegalovirus exposure and HLA in healthy donors (dated by TCRdb to about 2017). Turning to the overall study: An earlier analysis of around 600 of the donors reported about 290 Gb of sequence data and 120 million or so unique TCR beta sequences from roughly 180 million T cells. Approximately 300 gigabases of sequencing data and 70 million to 100 million unique TCR sequences made up an early release that covered under 750 HLA-typed donors. Among the approximately 400 genotyped donors, around 81% belonged to the genetic ancestry cluster associated with self-reported Caucasian donors. The study aimed to test whether signatures of past pathogen exposure could be identified by cataloging public T cell receptors. The study profiled the T cell repertoires of under 700 subjects by immunosequencing and related them to cytomegalovirus serostatus. A separate validation cohort of 100 to 150 different subjects was used in addition to the roughly 670-subject first cohort. The study combined high-throughput TCR immunosequencing, statistical association of individual TCRs with disease status, and machine learning to predict cytomegalovirus infection status. In a later analysis, previously published TCR beta repertoires from 666 donors were re-analyzed and high-resolution HLA genotyping was added so that TCR occurrence patterns could be studied. The later analysis used no new phenotypic data to find candidate immune exposures, relying instead on TCR beta sequences and their occurrence across donors. An earlier analysis of around 580 of the donors used high-throughput TCR beta sequencing to judge whether each TCR beta V gene segment behaved as functional or pseudogenic. Donor age, sex, ethnicity and CMV serostatus were compiled together with the repertoire data. A later genetic analysis used genome-wide SNP genotypes for about three fifths of the 666 donors, treating that subset as a discovery cohort. All discovery cohort repertoires had been generated using a single sequencing platform. Both class I and class II loci were covered by HLA typing, at four-digit resolution. The number of donors typed differed by locus, with about 629-630 for A, B, C, DRB1 and DQB1, around 500 for DQA1, 600 to 610 for DPA1, and about 450 for DPB1. Because of strong linkage in the cohort, a handful of DR-DQ haplotypes were treated as single units for association and clustering. On average, about 240,000 unique TCR beta nucleotide sequences were sequenced per donor among a few hundred genotyped donors of the cohort, with roughly 18% of those sequences being non-productive. The paper as a whole reports these results and caveats: An earlier analysis of approximately 590 of the donors showed that most TCR beta V segments appeared in productive rearrangements either about 87% or about 30% of the time, which broadly matched IMGT annotations. Sequencing depth was assumed to be roughly uniform across donors in the presence/absence analyses, though that assumption may not hold. V-gene and J-gene trimming of TCR beta chains was associated with a missense DCLRE1C variant in a later genetic analysis, and the association was replicated in an independent cohort. The study listed approximately 150 TCR beta chains as associated with cytomegalovirus. A few of the identified cytomegalovirus-associated TCR beta chains were confirmed in vitro to be specific for cytomegalovirus antigens. Most TCR sequences were observed very rarely across donors, whereas some public TCRs were present in many individuals. Because HLA typing was missing for some donors at each locus, association tests included only the typed subset. Linkage disequilibrium might explain the correlated functional status among segregating V segments, but an unknown experimental factor could not be excluded. The earlier analysis of 587 of the donors excluded some 16 rarely observed V segments, including chromosome 9 orphons, because counts were too low. A later analysis found that TCR association rates varied across HLA loci, with DRB1 alleles showing the most associated TCRs and HLA-C alleles the fewest. It was suggested by the authors that the approach could potentially be generalized to other disease states and immunological phenotypes. The classifier was reported to diagnose cytomegalovirus status with high specificity and sensitivity in both the original cohort and the validation cohort. In this cohort, only TCR beta chains were sequenced, and detectable features were limited by the absence of alpha or paired-chain data. Most CMV-associated TCR beta chains appeared to be HLA-restricted in a later analysis, and the HLA associations seemed to be driven largely by CMV exposure. A cluster of highly shared sequence variants was judged likely to represent a technical artifact of the sequencing pipeline. Some IMGT-functional V segments, including TRBV6-2 and TRBV6-3, could not be told apart with the 87-base-pair reads, so those segments were excluded. In a later analysis, 16,951 TCR beta sequences were associated with specific HLA alleles at a false discovery rate of 0.05. In a later analysis, several top co-occurrence clusters were reported to appear linked to parvovirus B19, influenza, CMV and Epstein-Barr virus. When HLA alleles, especially DR and DQ, strongly co-occurred, attributing TCR associations to individual alleles was difficult. A later genetic analysis reported fewer N-insertions in productive TCRs among donors in an Asian-associated ancestry cluster than the roughly 670-donor mean. Compared with equally common non-associated chains, HLA-associated TCR beta chains in a later analysis were more clonally expanded and had lower generation probabilities. CMV serostatus was the only immune exposure information available for the cohort. A further reported finding was that TCR beta sequences accurately predicted the HLA-A and HLA-B alleles for most subjects in the first cohort.

Reading from cysteine to phenylalanine, the CDR3 counts 15 amino acids. The read is trimmed to its CDR3 DNA, 45 bases read in frame from base 1. At the junction V is shortened by 0 bases and J by 4 bases, with 10 bases in between. For CDR1 and CDR2, the germline V gene lists MNHEY and SVGAGI. The cohort consisted of 600 to 700 healthy bone marrow donors. All cohort members were sampled while nominally healthy, although unrecorded immune exposures were likely present. The donor tested CMV seropositive and was one of the 289 seropositive cohort members. Each donor provided a peripheral blood sample, and peripheral blood mononuclear cells were used for TCR beta sequencing. Genomic DNA extraction from the blood cell samples was performed with the Qiagen DNeasy Blood Extraction Kit. The protocol used for the library was the immunoSEQ multiplex PCR assay. The multiplex PCR relied on a mix of 60 forward primers for TCR Vbeta segments and 13 reverse primers for TCR Jbeta segments. The CDR3 region of rearranged TCR beta genes was amplified from genomic DNA by a multiplex PCR assay. Amplified TCR beta libraries were sequenced as 87-base-pair reads on the Illumina HiSeq System. The source study handled its data this way. A later analysis counted around 72 million unique TCR beta chains across the 666 repertoires, and about 10 million of these chains were shared by at least two donors. To remove PCR and sequencing errors, raw reads were error-corrected and collapsed into unique sequences using a nearest-neighbor algorithm that merged closely related sequences. To assign V, D and J gene segments, CDR3 sequences were aligned to IMGT reference sequences. Each retained sequence needed at least a six-nucleotide match to both a V gene segment and a J gene segment. Rearrangements were classified as productive when the CDR3 lacked stop codons and remained in frame with V and J, and all other rearrangements were classified as non-productive. CDR3 was defined by IMGT convention, running from the second conserved V-encoded cysteine to the conserved J-encoded phenylalanine. The earlier analysis of about 610 of the donors excluded any sequence lacking an unambiguous match to a single V gene segment. In an earlier analysis of several hundred of the donors, a V segment was called functional when productive rearrangements were above 56.7%, and segregating when the standard deviation between donors exceeded 5%. A statistical classification framework was built for diagnosing cytomegalovirus status from the catalog of TCR beta chain sequences. V and J gene assignment, in a later analysis, came from comparing TCR nucleotide sequences with IMGT/GENE-DB human TR gene sequences. In a later analysis, CDR3 sequences and most-parsimonious VDJ recombination scenarios were assigned using the TCRdist pipeline. In a later analysis, each TCR beta chain was defined by its CDR3 amino acid sequence together with its V-gene family, and reads lacking a unique V-gene family were excluded. To address suspected cross-contamination and a sequencing artifact, a later analysis removed over 500 highly shared, low-generation-probability nucleotide sequences. For each public chain, a later analysis derived a clonal expansion index from normalized ranks of inferred template counts within each repertoire. Generation probabilities in a later analysis came from a VDJ recombination model fitted to out-of-frame rearrangements, and those results were checked against IGoR. A later analysis scored TCR-TCR, TCR-HLA and TCR-CMV co-occurrence with hypergeometric tests, applying a repertoire-size bias correction to TCR pairs. A later analysis estimated false discovery rates by permuting HLA or CMV assignments 20 times. In a later analysis, co-occurring TCRs were grouped using DBSCAN, with TCRdist sequence similarity added in when clustering inside HLA-allele-positive subsets. Repertoires with fewer than 30,000 or more than 120,000 public chains were left out of co-occurrence clustering, as were a few repertoires with anomalous nucleotide sharing. TCRdb took this table from immuneACCESS and kept in-frame rearrangements with V and J called. Such tables lack part of the clones; where checked against another copy, unresolved V genes explain under half of the gap, and the rest is unexplained. V, J and clone size are those of that table, while D and trimming were read from the DNA. Within this sample are around 87,000 clones, with about 85% of them counted one time only. The ten top clones hold 1.2% of the sample.

The sequence was obtained from a girl aged 2 to 9 in good health and CMV-seropositive. The receptor chain draws on TRBV6-5 and TRBJ1-5, with TRBD1 tentatively as D gene (6 bases match). The sample taken for sequencing was PBMCs. The CDR3 region has the sequence CASSYSRTANQPQHF. The sequenced DNA is TGTGCCAGCAGTTACTCGAGGACAGCTAATCAGCCCCAGCATTTT.